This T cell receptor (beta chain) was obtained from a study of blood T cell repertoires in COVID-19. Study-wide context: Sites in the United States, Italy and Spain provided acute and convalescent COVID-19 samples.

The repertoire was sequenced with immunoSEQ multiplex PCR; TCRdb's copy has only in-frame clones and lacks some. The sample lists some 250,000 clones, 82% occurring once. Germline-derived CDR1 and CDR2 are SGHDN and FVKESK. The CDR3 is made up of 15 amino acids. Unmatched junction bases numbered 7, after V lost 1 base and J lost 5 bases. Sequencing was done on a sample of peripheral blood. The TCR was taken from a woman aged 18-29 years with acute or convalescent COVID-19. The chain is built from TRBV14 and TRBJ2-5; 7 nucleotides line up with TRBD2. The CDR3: CASSQVGTKRETQYF. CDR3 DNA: TGTGCCAGCAGCCAAGTTGGGACTAAGAGGGAGACCCAGTACTTC.